This T cell receptor (beta chain) was sequenced for a study of blood T cell repertoires in COVID-19. Whole-study context: The study drew acute and convalescent COVID-19 samples from the United States, Italy and Spain. PBMCs, B-cell-depleted T cells, or T cells provided the cDNA or gDNA that made up the material.

Authors' methods: Researchers report that nucleated cell counts were estimated from reference gene primer amplification. The protocol was immunoSEQ multiplex PCR, while the TCRdb copy is restricted to in-frame clones and leaves out a portion. That table supplies the V and J calls and clone size; D and trimming were determined from the DNA. This table has around 150,000 clones, more than 75% appearing once. This CDR3 has 16 residues. V lost 0 bases to trimming and J lost 1 base, with 10 bases between them. CDR1 and CDR2 from the germline V gene are KGHSH and LQKENI. The source of this sequence is a woman aged 40 to 50 with acute or convalescent COVID-19. Specimen: peripheral blood. The chain employs TRBV18 and TRBJ1-5; D remains ambiguous. The CDR3 DNA reads TGTGCCAGCTCACCACCGAGGGAGATGAGCAATCAGCCCCAGCATTTT. Translating it yields CASSPPREMSNQPQHF.